Listed below are T cell receptor beta chains from one sample, sequenced in a study of blood T cells in healthy people across ages. TCRdb independently ran MiXCR on the 5' RACE reads; one entry per CDR3 protein. The table has 1.5 million to 2 million distinct CDR3 sequences, about two fifths seen once; the top ten hold about 23%. The sample was blood. Receptors originate from a human donor in good health. Both conserved end residues are part of each CDR3. Fields, in order: J gene, V gene, CDR3 protein.

j_gene: TRBJ2-1; v_gene: TRBV20-1; CDR3aa: CSAPRSGSIYNEQFF
j_gene: TRBJ2-6; v_gene: TRBV7-2; CDR3aa: CASSRTGASGANVLTF
j_gene: TRBJ1-2; v_gene: TRBV7-2; CDR3aa: CASSLGFQDGYTF
j_gene: TRBJ2-3; v_gene: TRBV25-1; CDR3aa: CASTTYSSRGTDTQYF
j_gene: TRBJ2-5; v_gene: TRBV12-3/TRBV12-4; CDR3aa: CASSLLLVGETQYF
j_gene: TRBJ2-7; v_gene: TRBV7-2; CDR3aa: CAGSLAWGEYEQYF
j_gene: TRBJ2-7; v_gene: TRBV6-5; CDR3aa: CASGYLGAGSHEQYF
j_gene: TRBJ2-1; v_gene: TRBV28; CDR3aa: CASINRGHEQFF
j_gene: TRBJ2-3; v_gene: TRBV5-1; CDR3aa: CASIPRLGTGSTDTQYF
j_gene: NA; v_gene: TRBV25-1; CDR3aa: CASSDLRTGHEQYF
j_gene: TRBJ1-2; v_gene: TRBV20-1; CDR3aa: CSASKGLDGYTF